Listed below are T cell receptor beta chains from one sample, sequenced in a study of blood T cells in healthy people across ages. TCRdb re-derived calls from the 5' RACE reads in MiXCR, one entry per CDR3 protein. This repertoire shows about a million distinct CDR3 sequences, just over 50% found once; its top ten account for roughly a fifth. The sequenced sample consisted of blood. The receptors were gathered from a woman aged 55-70 years in good health. CDR3s leave out the opening cysteine and the closing phenylalanine or tryptophan. D genes are given only for firm matches.

v_gene,j_gene,d_gene,CDR3aa
TRBV28,TRBJ2-2,NA,ASSSRWRMSTGELF
TRBV6-6,TRBJ2-1,TRBD2,ASSALAERNEQF
TRBV20-1,TRBJ2-7,NA,SATGVGYEQY
TRBV30,TRBJ1-2,TRBD1,AWSRGQGDGYT
TRBV7-6,TRBJ2-4,TRBD1,ASSLGTAPQGEQY
TRBV5-1,TRBJ2-3,TRBD2,ASTGTSGSTDTQY
TRBV27,TRBJ2-5,NA,ASDGPLEKETQY
TRBV3-1,TRBJ2-3,NA,ASSQGGGRGVVTQY
TRBV20-1,TRBJ2-6,NA,SAAPGSGANVLT
TRBV28,TRBJ1-6,NA,ASITRRNSPLH
TRBV12-3/TRBV12-4,TRBJ2-1,TRBD2,ASSSTQGLAETKQF
TRBV5-1,TRBJ1-6,NA,ASSVEARNSPLH
TRBV27,TRBJ2-4,NA,ASSTGSNKNIQY
TRBV4-1,TRBJ1-6,NA,ASSQDSALATPLH
TRBV10-3,TRBJ2-7,NA,AISGATYEQY
TRBV7-2,TRBJ1-2,TRBD1,ASSPNRGQNGYT
TRBV27,TRBJ2-1,NA,ASSFSRGSYNEQF
TRBV10-2,TRBJ1-5,NA,ATSGQNNQPQH
TRBV29-1,NA,NA,SVLGRLSETQY
TRBV20-1,TRBJ1-5,NA,SASLYNQPQH
TRBV5-1,TRBJ2-5,TRBD1,ASSLSPQGARETQY
TRBV20-1,TRBJ1-4,TRBD1,SAARRDRGQGREKLF
TRBV7-3,TRBJ2-1,TRBD2,ASSPHRLAGGHEQF
TRBV6-1,TRBJ2-2,TRBD2,ASSRPLAGGDTGELF
TRBV10-3,TRBJ2-5,TRBD2,AIRKFSGAPEETQY